The 5 T cell receptor beta chains reported below all come from one sample, sequenced in a study of T cell responses to AZD1222 COVID-19 vaccine. The repertoire was sequenced with immunoSEQ multiplex PCR; TCRdb's copy has only in-frame clones and lacks some. This table has around 100,000 clones, roughly 84% appearing once. The sample in question was peripheral blood, obtained on day 0 of AZD1222 vaccination. Receptor source: an adult in good health.

The chain uses TRBV3-1 (or the pseudogene TRBV3-2) and TRBJ2-3; D is tentatively TRBD1 or TRBD2 (6 bases each). V shed 4 bases and J shed 4 bases, with 12 bases lying between them. CDR1 is LGHDT and CDR2 is YNNKEL in the germline V gene (reference sequence). This CDR3 has 14 amino acids. The DNA of the CDR3 is TGTGCCAGCAGCCCATGGGGGGCTGCAGATACGCAGTATTTT. Its translation is CASSPWGAADTQYF.

The chain has TRBV25-1 and TRBJ2-7; D uncertain. Trimming left V 3 bases short and J 0 bases short, with 12 bases between. The CDR3 runs to 15 residues. Germline V gives CDR1 MGHDK, CDR2 SYGVNS. The CDR3 loop reads CASSDEAPSSYEQYF. The CDR3 bases are TGTGCCAGCAGTGATGAGGCACCGAGCTCCTACGAGCAGTACTTC.

This sequence joins TRBV6-2 or TRBV6-3 and TRBJ2-5; 10 bases fit TRBD2. The CDR3 runs to 14 residues. Per the germline V gene, CDR1 is MNHEY and CDR2 is SVGEGT. The V segment lost 5 bases and the J segment 6 bases; nucleotides outside the gene matches: 6. Here the CDR3 reads CASSTGTSVKTQYF. CDR3 coding DNA: TGTGCCAGCAGTACTGGGACTAGCGTTAAGACCCAGTACTTC.

CDR3 amino acids: CASNRRGLWPITNGYTF. DNA for the CDR3: TGTGCCAGCAACCGAAGGGGGTTGTGGCCGATTACCAATGGCTACACCTTC. J is TRBJ1-2 and V is TRBV2, with D possibly matching TRBD1 (6 bases). V was clipped by 7 bases and J by 6 bases, with 27 bases between them. The germline gives CDR1 SNHLY, CDR2 FYNNEI. This CDR3 is 17 amino acids long. The variable domain in full, with the rest retrieved from reference TRBV2 and TRBJ1-2, is EPEVTQTPSHQVTQMGQEVILRCVPISNHLYFYWYRQILGQKVEFLVSFYNNEISEKSEIFDDQFSVERPDGSNFTLKIRSTKLEDSAMYFCASNRRGLWPITNGYTFGSGTRLTVV.

This clone was found a few times. The rearrangement uses TRBV6-5 and TRBJ2-2; D not resolved. V lost 6 bases, J lost 2 bases, and 10 bases lay in between. The V gene's germline CDR1 is MNHEY and CDR2 SVGAGI. The CDR3 totals 14 residues. CDR3 nucleotides: TGTGCCAGCAGCCCAGCCTTCAACACCGGGGAGCTGTTTTTT. Its protein product is CASSPAFNTGELFF.